These 28 T cell receptor beta chains were sequenced from one sample in a study of blood T cell repertoires in COVID-19. Profiled with immunoSEQ multiplex PCR; TCRdb holds only in-frame clones, not every one. The sample carries 100,000 to 120,000 clones, roughly 85% recorded once. Source material: peripheral blood. All receptors derive from a human donor in a cohort sampled during active COVID-19.

With regard to this clone: Other DNA sequences from this sample encode an identical CDR3 as well. The rearrangement uses TRBV27 and TRBJ2-7; 7 bases fit TRBD1. V trimming: 5 bases; J trimming: 0 bases; junction bases outside the gene matches: 1. The CDR3 runs to 13 residues. Germline values: CDR1 MNHEY, CDR2 SMNVEV (reference sequence). DNA for the CDR3: TGTGCCAGCAGTCGGACAGGCTCCTACGAGCAGTACTTC. Residues: CASSRTGSYEQYF.

The chain recombines TRBV20-1 with TRBJ1-2; a possible D gene is TRBD1 (6 bases). Per the germline V gene, CDR1 is DFQATT and CDR2 is SNEGSKA (reference sequence). V lost 3 bases to trimming and J lost 0 bases, with 11 bases between them. The CDR3 loop spans 14 amino acids. This CDR3 reads CSASRDTSNYGYTF. The CDR3 DNA follows: TGCAGTGCTAGTAGGGACACCTCTAACTATGGCTACACCTTC.

CDR3 residues: CASSRGTAINQPQHF. CDR3 DNA sequence: TGTGCCAGCAGCCGGGGGACAGCCATCAATCAGCCCCAGCATTTT. The chain uses TRBV5-6 and TRBJ1-5, with 7 bases matching TRBD1. Germline V CDR1 and CDR2: SGHDT, YYEEEE. V was pared by 4 bases and J by 3 bases, with 7 bases of the junction left unmatched. The CDR3 consists of 15 residues.

The chain couples TRBV18 to TRBJ2-1; TRBD1 might be the D (5 bases). The CDR3 sequence is 14 residues long. CDR1 is KGHSH and CDR2 is LQKENI in the germline V gene. Trimming removed 4 bases at V and 7 bases at J, with 14 bases between. CDR3 amino acids: CASSLQGTRNEQFF. In nucleotides, the CDR3 is TGTGCCAGCTCACTCCAGGGTACGAGGAATGAGCAGTTCTTC.

The rearrangement joins TRBV18 to TRBJ2-7, with D possibly being TRBD1 (6 bases). This CDR3 region has 14 residues. V shed 6 bases and J shed 5 bases, with 17 bases lying between them. CDR1 is KGHSH and CDR2 is LQKENI in the germline V gene. The CDR3 nucleotides are TGTGCCAGCTCTCCGCCGCGAGGGGGAAACGAGCAGTACTTC. This encodes CASSPPRGGNEQYF.

The chain is built from TRBV2 and TRBJ1-6, with 9 bases aligning to TRBD1. The J segment lost 9 bases and the V segment lost 2 bases, leaving 8 bases of the junction unmatched. This CDR3 has 16 amino acids. Germline CDR1 SNHLY, CDR2 FYNNEI. This CDR3 is CASSETPGQGGSPLHF. In DNA, the CDR3 is TGTGCCAGCAGTGAAACTCCGGGACAGGGTGGTTCACCCCTCCACTTT.

This sequence joins TRBV7-9 and TRBJ2-7; D may be TRBD2 (6 bases). Germline values: CDR1 SEHNR, CDR2 FQNEAQ (reference sequence). The CDR3 length is 13 residues. The V gene lost 5 bases and the J gene lost 7 bases, with 15 bases spanning the gap. The CDR3 loop is CASSESGSWEQYF. CDR3 bases: TGTGCCAGCAGCGAATCCGGGAGCTGGGAGCAGTACTTC. The full variable domain, in which reference TRBV7-9 and TRBJ2-7 provide the parts outside the CDR3, is DTGVSQNPRHKITKRGQNVTFRCDPISEHNRLYWYRQTLGQGPEFLTYFQNEAQLEKSRLLSDRFSAERPKGSFSTLEIQRTEQGDSAMYLCASSESGSWEQYFGPGTRLTVT.

The J gene is TRBJ2-2, the V gene TRBV6-5; 8 nucleotides align to TRBD2. The junction had 2 bases not matched to a gene; V was cut back by 6 bases and J by 2 bases. CDR3 length: 14 amino acids. Looked up from germline, CDR1 is MNHEY and CDR2 is SVGAGI. The CDR3 loop reads CASSSGGNTGELFF. Here the CDR3 DNA reads TGTGCCAGCAGCAGCGGGGGAAACACCGGGGAGCTGTTTTTT.

V is TRBV2 and J is TRBJ2-5; 7 positions agree with TRBD2. CDR3 length: 13 residues. The V gene's germline CDR1 is SNHLY and CDR2 FYNNEI. V shed 6 bases, J shed 7 bases, and the junction held 8 bases outside the gene matches. This CDR3 is CASRGGSLGTQYF. As DNA, the CDR3 is TGTGCCAGCAGGGGAGGGAGCCTAGGGACCCAGTACTTC.

The chain recombines TRBV6-6 with TRBJ1-2; 10 bases agree with TRBD1. Trimming at V came to 6 bases and at J to 6 bases, leaving 10 bases not matched to a gene. This CDR3 comprises 15 residues. Germline CDR1 and CDR2: MNHNY and SVGAGI (reference sequence). This CDR3 reads CASRARDRGEDGYTF. CDR3 in DNA: TGTGCCAGCAGGGCCCGGGACAGGGGAGAGGATGGCTACACCTTC.

The chain links TRBV3-1 (or the pseudogene TRBV3-2) to TRBJ1-2, with TRBD1 matching over 8 bases. Unmatched junction bases numbered 3, after V lost 6 bases and J lost 3 bases. Germline CDR1 is LGHDT and CDR2 is YNNKEL (reference sequence). This CDR3 comprises 13 residues. CDR3 nucleotide sequence: TGTGCCAGCAGTCAACAGGGGGACTATGGCTACACCTTC. It is translated as CASSQQGDYGYTF.

The rearrangement joins TRBV5-1 to TRBJ2-1; 7 bases match TRBD2. The CDR3 extends over 14 amino acids. V was clipped by 4 bases and J by 4 bases; unmatched bases: 5. Germline V gene lookup returns CDR1 SGHRS and CDR2 YFSETQ. The CDR3 DNA follows: TGCGCCAGCAGCCGCGGAGCGGGATACAATGAGCAGTTCTTC. It translates to CASSRGAGYNEQFF.

V is TRBV6-1 and J is TRBJ2-7; D might be TRBD2 (6 bases). V was cut by 3 bases and J by 2 bases, with 14 bases left in between. Germline V gene lookup returns CDR1 MNHNS and CDR2 SASEGT. CDR3 length: 15 residues. The DNA of the CDR3 is TGTGCCAGCAGTGAGAGGGCGGGGCTCACCTACGAGCAGTACTTC. It codes for CASSERAGLTYEQYF.

CDR3 nucleotides: TGTGTTACGACTCGAGGCTTCTCTGGAAACACCATATATTTT. It encodes CVTTRGFSGNTIYF. This chain joins TRBV6-5 and TRBJ1-3; D unclear. Germline lookup yields CDR1 MNHEY and CDR2 SVGAGI. This CDR3 is 14 amino acids long.

The chain employs TRBV5-6 and TRBJ1-2, with 9 positions matching TRBD1. The trim removed 3 bases at V and 6 bases at J, leaving 3 bases unmatched. The CDR3 totals 13 residues. Per the germline V gene, CDR1 is SGHDT and CDR2 is YYEEEE. The CDR3 spells CASSYGTGHGYTF. CDR3 in DNA: TGTGCCAGCAGCTACGGGACAGGGCATGGCTACACCTTC.

J is TRBJ2-3 and V is TRBV5-1, with TRBD2 identical over 11 bases. V lost 5 bases, J lost 2 bases, and 1 base stayed unmatched. CDR1 SGHRS and CDR2 YFSETQ come from the germline V gene. This CDR3 contains 14 residues. In DNA form, the CDR3 reads TGCGCCAGCAGACTAGCGGGGGACACAGATACGCAGTATTTT. It translates to CASRLAGDTDTQYF.

The chain employs TRBV2 and TRBJ2-5; the D gene is possibly TRBD1 (5 bases). CDR1 is SNHLY and CDR2 is FYNNEI in the germline V gene. CDR3 length equals 16 residues. V lost 1 base to trimming and J lost 5 bases, with 17 bases between them. CDR3 sequence reads: CASSEGRRGPRETQYF. As DNA, the CDR3 is TGTGCCAGCAGTGAAGGGCGTAGGGGCCCCCGGGAGACCCAGTACTTC.

The genes are TRBV9 and TRBJ1-3, with D perhaps matching TRBD1 (6 bases). This CDR3 has 15 residues. Deletions cut 5 bases from V and 2 bases from J, with 14 bases between. Germline V gives CDR1 SGDLS, CDR2 YYNGEE. The CDR3 sequence: CASSTYGTPGNTIYF. The CDR3 DNA sequence: TGTGCCAGCAGTACTTACGGGACACCTGGAAACACCATATATTTT. The whole variable domain, filled in from reference TRBV9 and TRBJ1-3, reads DSGVTQTPKHLITATGQRVTLRCSPRSGDLSVYWYQQSLDQGLQFLIQYYNGEERAKGNILERFSAQQFPDLHSELNLSSLELGDSALYFCASSTYGTPGNTIYFGEGSWLTVV.

CDR3 loop: CASSPPAGEVAGNTIYF. As DNA, the CDR3 is TGTGCCAGCTCACCACCGGCGGGGGAAGTAGCTGGAAACACCATATATTTT. V usage is TRBV18 and J usage is TRBJ1-3; D may be TRBD1 (5 bases). V lost 0 bases to trimming and J lost 2 bases, with 14 bases between them. CDR1 KGHSH and CDR2 LQKENI come from the germline V gene. The CDR3 spans 17 residues.

DNA for the CDR3: TGTGCCAGCTCACCACAGGGACAGGGTGCCACTGAAGCTTTCTTT. This sequence encodes CASSPQGQGATEAFF. The genes are TRBV18 and TRBJ1-1; 9 bases agree with TRBD1. V shed 1 base, J shed 4 bases, and the junction held 4 bases outside the gene matches. This CDR3 has 15 amino acids. CDR1 and CDR2 from the germline V gene are KGHSH and LQKENI.

V gene TRBV25-1 combines with J gene TRBJ2-2, with 8 bases that match TRBD1. CDR1 and CDR2 (germline): MGHDK, SYGVNS. The CDR3 is 18 residues long. Losses at the gene ends were 0 bases for V and 3 bases for J; bases not matched to a gene: 9. CDR3 DNA sequence: TGTGCCAGCAGTGAATACCTCCCAGACAGGGGTTACACCGGGGAGCTGTTTTTT. It yields the protein CASSEYLPDRGYTGELFF.

This clone was counted a single time. For the CDR3, the DNA is TGTGCCAGCGCACTAGCGGGGGCCCACAATGAGCAGTTCTTC. It specifies CASALAGAHNEQFF. This chain uses TRBV7-3 with TRBJ2-1; 11 nucleotides match TRBD2. The CDR3 consists of 14 residues. Germline-derived CDR1 and CDR2 are SGHTA and FQGTGA. J gave up 5 bases and V 8 bases, and 5 bases lay outside the gene matches.

V and J are TRBV9 and TRBJ2-2; perhaps TRBD1 as D (5 bases). V lost 3 bases, J lost 4 bases, and 16 bases lay in between. The CDR3 has 16 amino acids. Germline assignment: CDR1 SGDLS and CDR2 YYNGEE. The CDR3 nucleotides read TGTGCCAGCAGCGGGGGCCCCCGTGGGGCCACCGGGGAGCTGTTTTTT. It is translated as CASSGGPRGATGELFF.

This clone occurred once. Within the sample, other DNA sequences also encode this same CDR3. The chain is built from TRBV12-3 or TRBV12-4 and TRBJ2-1; D perhaps matches TRBD2 (5 bases). Trimming pared 6 bases from V and 3 bases from J, leaving 9 bases between. The CDR3 is 13 residues long. The CDR3 is CASRSGNYNEQFF. CDR3 bases: TGTGCCAGCAGATCCGGGAACTACAATGAGCAGTTCTTC.

The rearrangement uses TRBV5-4 and TRBJ2-1; 7 bases map to TRBD1. CDR1 and CDR2 (germline): SGHNT, YYREEE (reference sequence). The CDR3 is 15 residues long. V lost 4 bases to trimming and J lost 4 bases; unmatched junction nucleotides: 8. The CDR3 loop is CASSNRDRIYNEQFF. CDR3 bases: TGTGCCAGCAGCAACCGGGACAGAATTTACAATGAGCAGTTCTTC.

The CDR3 nucleotides read TGTGCCAGTAGACAGGGGAGTAGGTACGAGCAGTACTTC. Its translation: CASRQGSRYEQYF. This rearrangement joins TRBV6-6 to TRBJ2-7, with 8 nucleotides matching TRBD1. The CDR3 consists of 13 residues. Germline CDR1 MNHNY, CDR2 SVGAGI (reference sequence). Trimming cost V 9 bases and J 4 bases; bases outside gene matches: 8.

The chain uses TRBV2 and TRBJ1-5; 7 bases are a match to TRBD1. The V segment lost 6 bases and the J segment 7 bases; nucleotides outside the gene matches: 6. From germline, CDR1 is SNHLY and CDR2 FYNNEI. This CDR3 contains 13 residues. In nucleotides, the CDR3 is TGTGCCAGCAGGACAGGGCCAGGGCAGCCCCAGCATTTT. This codes for CASRTGPGQPQHF.

The genes are TRBV19 and TRBJ1-5, with D maybe TRBD1 (5 bases). The CDR3 runs to 13 residues. V was shortened by 8 bases and J by 0 bases, with 8 bases between the two germline ends. Germline V lookup: CDR1 LNHDA, CDR2 SQIVND (reference sequence). Written as DNA, the CDR3 is TGTGCCAGTGGGAGGGGTAGCAATCAGCCCCAGCATTTT. Amino acid sequence: CASGRGSNQPQHF.